Below are 5 T cell receptor beta chains sequenced from a single sample in a study of cytomegalovirus exposure and HLA in healthy donors. The PCR ran on 60 Vbeta and 13 Jbeta primers. Generated by immunoSEQ multiplex PCR, the TCRdb table keeps only in-frame clones and is missing some. The sample data list about 200,000 clones. Sequencing was carried out using PBMCs. The receptor set was obtained from a girl aged 2 to 10 in good health and CMV-seropositive.

This rearrangement joins TRBV7-8 to TRBJ1-6; 7 bases map to TRBD1. Trimming cost V 5 bases and J 9 bases; bases outside gene matches: 16. Germline CDR1 is SGHVS and CDR2 is FQNEAQ. This CDR3 has 17 residues. The CDR3 coding sequence is TGTGCCAGCAGCCAGCCGTCGATTAGACAGGGAGGTTCACCCCTCCACTTT. Protein: CASSQPSIRQGGSPLHF.

V usage is TRBV28 and J usage is TRBJ2-7, with D unclear. Trimming stripped 5 bases from V and 3 bases from J, with 8 bases between. The CDR3 runs to 12 residues. Germline CDR1 is MDHEN and CDR2 is SYDVKM. CDR3 region: CASSPTLYEQYF. The CDR3 bases are TGTGCCAGCAGTCCGACACTCTACGAGCAGTACTTC.

The CDR3 region is CASSRYLNSNQPQHF. The CDR3 DNA reads TGTGCCAGTAGCCGCTACTTAAATAGCAATCAGCCCCAGCATTTT. The chain is built from TRBV19 and TRBJ1-5; D gene ambiguous. This CDR3 spans 15 amino acids. The V gene's germline CDR1 is LNHDA and CDR2 SQIVND (reference sequence). V lost 6 bases to trimming and J lost 0 bases, with 12 bases between them.

The rearrangement links TRBV7-8 to TRBJ2-7, with 9 bases identical to TRBD1. Germline lookup yields CDR1 SGHVS and CDR2 FQNEAQ. V was pared by 1 base and J by 3 bases, with 4 bases of the junction left unmatched. The CDR3 runs to 15 residues. The DNA for the CDR3 is TGTGCCAGCAGCTTAGAGGGACAGGGAGGCTACGAGCAGTACTTC. Translating gives CASSLEGQGGYEQYF.

V is TRBV7-6 and J is TRBJ2-7; 7 bases agree with TRBD1. The CDR3 loop spans 14 amino acids. CDR1 is SGHVS and CDR2 is FNYEAQ in the germline V gene. Losses at the gene ends were 5 bases for V and 5 bases for J; bases not matched to a gene: 9. The CDR3 coding sequence is TGTGCCAGCAGCCTACAGGGGAAGGGCCACGAGCAGTACTTC. Translating gives CASSLQGKGHEQYF.